The clone carrying this T cell receptor (beta chain) was detected only a few times. Its antigen is as yet unknown. This record comes from a study of blood T cells in healthy people across ages. Overall study findings and caveats: Conclusively comparing naive with antigen-experienced cells was impossible with unsorted PBMCs. Higher diversity and more naive CD4+ cells were features of long-lived donors, compared to aged donors.

The CDR3 runs 14 residues. Germline V gives CDR1 MNHEY, CDR2 SVGEGT. Trimming cost V 7 bases and J 4 bases, with 16 bases left between them. Using a J-beta primer mix together with a sample-barcoded 5' primer, a second PCR was run for roughly 6 to 12 cycles. MiXCR, run by TCRdb on the 5' RACE reads, gives a single entry per CDR3 protein. The repertoire holds 800,000 or so distinct CDR3 sequences, with 20% to 25% as singletons. The same data also went into a second study, on T cells of mothers and their children.

The V call is TRBV6-2 or TRBV6-3, the J call TRBJ1-2; D gene unclear. This TCR was sampled from a boy between 5 and 17 years old in good health. The specimen sequenced was blood. CDR3 amino acids: CASIDTLGSYGYTF. CDR3 bases: TGTGCCAGCATCGACACCCTGGGTTCCTATGGCTACACCTTC.